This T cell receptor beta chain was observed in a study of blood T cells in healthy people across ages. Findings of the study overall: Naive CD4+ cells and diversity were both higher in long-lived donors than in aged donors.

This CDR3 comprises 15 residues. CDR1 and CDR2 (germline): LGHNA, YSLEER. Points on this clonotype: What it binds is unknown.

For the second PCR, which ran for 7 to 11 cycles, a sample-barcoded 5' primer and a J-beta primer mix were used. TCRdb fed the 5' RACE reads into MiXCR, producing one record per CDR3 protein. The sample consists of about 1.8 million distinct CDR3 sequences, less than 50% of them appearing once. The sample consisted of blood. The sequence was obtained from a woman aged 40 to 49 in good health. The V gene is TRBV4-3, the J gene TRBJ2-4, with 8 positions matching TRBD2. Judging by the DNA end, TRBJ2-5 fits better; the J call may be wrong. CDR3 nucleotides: TGCGCCAGCAGCCAAGAGCAGCGGGGGCACGAGACCCAGTACTTC. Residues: CASSQEQRGHETQYF.